Listed below are T cell receptor beta chains from one sample, sequenced in a study of identifying expanded T cells in peripheral blood. The protocol was immunoSEQ multiplex PCR, while the TCRdb copy is restricted to in-frame clones and leaves out a portion. The sample has 100,000 to 150,000 clones, about 88% seen once. Sequencing used blood. The receptors here all came from a person aged 18 to 75 in good health. Both conserved end residues are part of each CDR3. Fields, in order: CDR3 length, clone size, J gene, D gene, V gene, CDR3 protein, CDR3 DNA. The D gene is left open where the match is weak. Not every row has a clone size; where given, it reads once, few, many or a size class.

length: 16
size: once
J: TRBJ2-5
D: NA
V: TRBV5-1
CDR3: CASSPGWGRSQETQYF
DNA: TGCGCCAGCAGCCCCGGGTGGGGACGATCACAAGAGACCCAGTACTTC

length: 13
size: NA
J: TRBJ1-3
D: NA
V: TRBV19
CDR3: CASRKDYEDTIYF
DNA: TGTGCCAGTCGAAAGGACTACGAAGACACCATATATTTT

length: 13
size: NA
J: TRBJ2-5
D: NA
V: TRBV28
CDR3: CASSFWKKETQYF
DNA: TGTGCCAGCAGTTTCTGGAAGAAAGAGACCCAGTACTTC

length: 16
size: NA
J: TRBJ1-4
D: NA
V: TRBV28
CDR3: CASSLIGYSSNEKLFF
DNA: TGTGCCAGCAGTTTAATTGGATACTCCAGTAATGAAAAACTGTTTTTT

length: 17
size: NA
J: TRBJ2-7
D: TRBD1
V: TRBV27
CDR3: CASRSVLGGRTGAEQYF
DNA: TGTGCCAGCAGGTCGGTTCTTGGGGGGAGGACAGGGGCCGAGCAGTACTTC

length: 15
size: NA
J: TRBJ2-7
D: TRBD1
V: TRBV5-1
CDR3: CASSPGQGPLGEQYF
DNA: TGCGCCAGCAGCCCTGGACAGGGGCCCTTGGGGGAGCAGTACTTC

length: 14
size: NA
J: TRBJ1-1
D: NA
V: TRBV10-1
CDR3: CASSESTVGREAFF
DNA: TGCGCCAGCAGTGAGTCGACTGTGGGAAGGGAAGCTTTCTTT

length: 16
size: NA
J: TRBJ1-2
D: NA
V: TRBV7-9
CDR3: CASSSVPISPNYGYTF
DNA: TGTGCCAGCAGCTCCGTACCTATCAGCCCTAACTATGGCTACACCTTC

length: 18
size: NA
J: TRBJ2-7
D: NA
V: TRBV5-7
CDR3: CASSLASGCGAQGHEQYF
DNA: TGTGCCAGCAGCTTGGCCTCGGGTTGCGGGGCCCAGGGTCACGAGCAGTACTTC

length: 14
size: NA
J: TRBJ2-3
D: TRBD1
V: TRBV19
CDR3: CASRQGGSTDTQYF
DNA: TGTGCCAGTCGACAGGGGGGTAGCACAGATACGCAGTATTTT

length: 15
size: NA
J: TRBJ1-4
D: NA
V: TRBV29-1
CDR3: CSVNALGGTNEKLFF
DNA: TGCAGCGTGAATGCCCTCGGTGGCACGAATGAAAAACTGTTTTTT

length: 13
size: NA
J: TRBJ2-5
D: NA
V: TRBV2
CDR3: CASSDNRRETQYF
DNA: TGTGCCAGCAGTGACAACAGAAGAGAGACCCAGTACTTC

length: 13
size: NA
J: TRBJ1-2
D: NA
V: TRBV9
CDR3: CASSVEQGYGYTF
DNA: TGTGCCAGCAGCGTAGAACAGGGATATGGCTACACCTTC

length: 14
size: NA
J: TRBJ2-7
D: TRBD2
V: TRBV10-3
CDR3: CAISGGSSNPEQYF
DNA: TGTGCCATCTCTGGCGGGAGTTCGAACCCCGAGCAGTACTTC

length: 13
size: NA
J: TRBJ2-1
D: NA
V: TRBV28
CDR3: CASSTPASNEQFF
DNA: TGTGCCAGCAGTACACCGGCTAGCAATGAGCAGTTCTTC

length: 13
size: NA
J: TRBJ2-3
D: TRBD2
V: TRBV29-1
CDR3: CSVDQGGIDTQYF
DNA: TGCAGCGTTGACCAGGGAGGGATAGATACGCAGTATTTT